This entry is about one TCR beta chain. What this receptor recognizes is not known. Base qualities are not provided; no much larger clone lies one nucleotide away. This entry comes from a study of a mutant IDH1 vaccine in newly diagnosed glioma (dated by TCRdb to about 2021). Broadly, across the study: Vaccination was initiated 4-6 weeks after radiotherapy alone, or concurrently with temozolomide cycles in the chemotherapy-containing groups. Before enrollment, most patients had been given radiochemotherapy with temozolomide as standard therapy, while the rest had received either radiotherapy alone or temozolomide alone. Peripheral blood was collected at six visits: V03 (baseline), V05, V07, V10, V12 and V13. For exploratory analyses, around 23 treated patients had longitudinal TCRB deep sequencing done wherever samples were available. Of the approximately 34 patients who were treated, about 62% were male and 37.5% were female, and the mean age was about 37 years. The week-35 safety follow-up took place at visit V12, and the week-47 end of study took place at visit V13. On the study overall, not on this receptor specifically: Availability determined which PBMC samples were chosen for TCRB deep sequencing. Pseudoprogression appeared unrelated to alterations in the top peripheral T cell clonotypes detected by TCRB sequencing. It was noted by the authors that analyses of patient blood samples could not be reproduced owing to sample limitations. Immune responses induced by the vaccine were seen in over 90% of patients across multiple MHC alleles.

Library creation used the immunoSEQ multiplex PCR assay. Following the manufacturer's protocol, the hsTCRB Kit was used to amplify rearranged TCR beta chain sequences. An Illumina MiSeq was used to sequence the TCRB libraries. Concerning the study's data processing: Demultiplexing, trimming and gene mapping were performed with the kit vendor's proprietary platform. What TCRdb holds here is the immuneACCESS table cut down to in-frame rearrangements. Part of the clones is not present; checked against another copy, under half of the missing clones reflect an unresolved V gene, and the others are unexplained. V and J calls plus clone size are reproduced from that table; the DNA served to infer D and trimming. The sample includes about 34,000 clones, with around 90% observed a single time. The ten largest clones add up to approximately 5.1% of the sample. What the time point label conveys for this sample: week 47, end of study. A 20-mer mutant IDH1 peptide at 300 micrograms in Montanide made up each vaccine dose, which was injected subcutaneously together with topical imiquimod. Patients received eight vaccinations in weeks 1, 3, 5, 7, 11, 15, 19 and 23, corresponding to visits V03 through V10. Newly diagnosed WHO grade 3 or 4 IDH1-mutant astrocytomas showing loss of nuclear ATRX were present in the donors. The samples were drawn from NOA16, a multicentre, single-arm, open-label phase I trial in Germany that tested a mutant IDH1 peptide vaccine in humans for the first time. Genomic DNA for TCRB sequencing was extracted from EDTA blood using the DNeasy Blood and Tissue Kit.

The germline V gene gives CDR1 as MNHNS and CDR2 as SASEGT. The CDR3 runs 13 amino acids, cysteine and phenylalanine included. The DNA shown is the 39-base CDR3, in frame from base 1. V sheds 1 base and J sheds 4 bases, leaving 7 bases between their ends. The specimen was PBMCs, collected from a glioma patient whose treatment included an IDH1 peptide vaccine. This TCR derives from a woman between 35 and 50 years old with glioma. The sequence links TRBV6-1 to TRBJ1-2; the D segment cannot be called with confidence. In nucleotide form, the sequence is TGTGCCAGCAGTGAAGGTGGCCTCTATGGCTACACCTTC. Translated, this gives CASSEGGLYGYTF.